This TCR beta chain is drawn from a study of blood T cell repertoires in COVID-19 (dated by TCRdb to the early 2020s). In the study overall: Samples from collaborators originated in the United States, Italy and Spain and spanned both the acute and convalescent phases of COVID-19. The prospective study material was composed of cDNA or gDNA derived from T cells, B-cell-depleted T cells, or PBMCs. Deeply sampled blood TCRbeta repertoires from subjects exposed to, actively infected with, or recovered from COVID-19 were included in the dataset. The repertoires were made available in a free public database intended to serve as a resource for research on the immune response to SARS-CoV-2. The samples were drawn from two sources: the first 160 participants of the ongoing ImmuneRACE study, and 1,000 to 1,500 subjects contributed by 6 global collaborators. Nearly every sample came with metadata listing a de-identified subject ID, COVID-19 status, age in years and sex. Where available, HLA class I and class II types were obtained from metadata supplied by the sample provider rather than from assay-based typing. Here is what the overall study found, with its caveats: How much clinical and demographic metadata was included differed by source and by participant, and the metadata was provided uncurated.

In regard to this clone: No cognate antigen has been identified for it. Per-base qualities were not stored, and no clone one base away is much larger.

The immunoSEQ Assay, a bias-controlled multiplex PCR, was used to amplify TCRbeta CDR3 regions from genomic DNA. In the source study's methods: Within the assay, amplification of reference gene primers was used to estimate how many nucleated cells each sample contained. To quantify the absolute abundance of each unique TCRbeta CDR3 rearrangement, sequence reads were collapsed and filtered. For each sample, productive Simpson clonality was calculated by taking the square root of Simpson's diversity index across productive rearrangements. TCRdb's version of the immuneACCESS table is confined to in-frame rearrangements and falls short of the full clone set. An unresolved V gene accounts for under half of the shortfall where checked; the remainder is of unknown origin. That table furnishes V, J and clone size, whereas the DNA furnished D and trimming. The table for this sample lists over 300,000 clones; around 91% of them were counted only once. Of the sample, around 7% falls within the top ten clones.

V lost 1 base and J lost 7 bases; the stretch between them is 14 bases long. Based on the germline V gene, the CDR1 and CDR2 sequences are LGHNA and YNFKEQ. The CDR3 goes from the cysteine to the phenylalanine over 15 residues. Only the CDR3 part of the read is kept: 45 bases, read in frame from the first base. Each collaborating institution followed its own protocols to collect whole blood in K2EDTA tubes. For TCRbeta analysis, collaborators shipped samples in one of three forms: frozen whole blood, isolated PBMCs, or DNA extracted from either of those sample types. The sequence derives from a man between 18 and 35 years old with active or convalescent COVID-19. The sequence is built from TRBV4-2 and TRBJ2-1, with TRBD1 perhaps the D gene, on 6 matching bases. Sequenced material: peripheral blood. CDR3 protein: CASSQGTPGDNEQFF. The base sequence is TGTGCCAGCAGCCAAGGGACCCCAGGGGATAATGAGCAGTTCTTC.